This T cell receptor beta chain was captured by sequencing in a study of vaccination and CD4 T cells after COVID-19. Study at large: Every participant had a vaccine, which was either BNT162b2 or mRNA-1273, given in two doses. Whole-study findings and limits: Median reactive clonotypes, those recognizing SARS-CoV-2, rose from around 20 to 38, not significantly.

Treatment reported: approximately 9-day PBMC culture with coronavirus spike peptide pools or control peptides (ViraFEST assay). Culture conditions combined about 2 million PBMCs per well with approximately 10 IU/ml IL-2 and 7.5 to 10 ug/ml peptide pools. Concerning this clonotype itself: The antigen remains unidentified.

Researchers used the Oncomine TCR Beta short-read assay to sequence DNA from cultured CD4+ T cells. Each CDR3 protein is one row after TCRdb ran MiXCR on the PCR reads. Among about 15,000 distinct CDR3 sequences listed, roughly two fifths were seen once. The CDR3 spans 15 residues. Germline loops: CDR1 SSHAT, CDR2 FNYEAQ (reference sequence). V shed 5 bases and J shed 0 bases, with 11 bases lying between them. This clonotype was sampled from a human donor who had recovered from COVID-19. V gene TRBV7-7 combines with J gene TRBJ2-1; D is undetermined. The source material was CD4+ T cells from blood, cultured in vitro, sampled before SARS-CoV-2 vaccination. In nucleotides, the CDR3 is TGTGCCAGCAGCCCGACACCGAGCTCCTACAATGAGCAGTTCTTC. Its protein is CASSPTPSSYNEQFF.